The 14 T cell receptor beta chains presented below share a single source sample, sequenced in a study of PD-1 blockade in classical Hodgkin lymphoma. Sequencing used immunoSEQ multiplex PCR; TCRdb keeps in-frame clones, though not all of them. In the table there are tens of thousands of clones, over 70% of which are singletons. Relapses following autologous stem cell transplantation were seen in all patients, with brentuximab vedotin exposure varying. Sequencing used peripheral blood mononuclear cells (PBMCs), obtained at baseline. The receptors were sampled from a human donor with classical Hodgkin lymphoma.

The chain recombines TRBV27 with TRBJ1-1, with D perhaps matching TRBD1 (5 bases). V lost 8 bases to trimming and J lost 0 bases, with 7 bases between them. Germline V gene data show CDR1 as MNHEY and CDR2 as SMNVEV (reference sequence). The CDR3 is made up of 12 amino acids. The CDR3 protein is CASATVNTEAFF. In DNA form, the CDR3 reads TGTGCCAGCGCGACAGTGAACACTGAAGCTTTCTTT.

The gene calls are TRBV6-1 and TRBJ1-5; D gene uncertain. The V end lost 6 bases, the J end lost 1 base, and 10 bases lay between the germline ends. Germline V gene data show CDR1 as MNHNS and CDR2 as SASEGT. The CDR3 consists of 14 residues. DNA for the CDR3: TGTGCCAGCAGCCAAACGGGGAGCAATCAGCCCCAGCATTTT. As protein: CASSQTGSNQPQHF.

J is TRBJ2-3 and V is TRBV28; no definite D call. Trimming stripped 7 bases from V and 0 bases from J, with 14 bases between. CDR1 and CDR2 from the germline V gene are MDHEN and SYDVKM. The CDR3 totals 15 residues. The CDR3 protein is CASTARHSSTDTQYF. As DNA, the CDR3 is TGTGCCAGCACCGCCCGACATTCTAGCACAGATACGCAGTATTTT.

The chain combines TRBV6-6 with TRBJ1-3, with D perhaps matching TRBD1 (6 bases). Germline CDR1 MNHNY, CDR2 SVGAGI (reference sequence). The V end lost 6 bases, the J end lost 2 bases, and 11 bases lay between the germline ends. This CDR3 spans 14 amino acids. The CDR3 sequence is CASRGTGTGNTIYF. CDR3 nucleotides: TGTGCCAGCAGGGGTACAGGGACTGGAAACACCATATATTTT.

Only a few counts were recorded for this clone. The chain joins TRBV27 to TRBJ2-7; D perhaps matches TRBD2 (5 bases). Per germline, CDR1 MNHEY and CDR2 SMNVEV (reference sequence). The CDR3 is 15 amino acids. Trimming removed 3 bases at V and 2 bases at J, with 14 bases between. For the CDR3, the DNA is TGTGCCAGCAGTTTTAAAGCTAGCCTCCCCTACGAGCAGTACTTC. Its protein is CASSFKASLPYEQYF.

The chain links TRBV6-6 to TRBJ1-3; D call uncertain. V was trimmed by 7 bases and J by 0 bases, leaving 13 bases between them. The V gene's germline CDR1 is MNHNY and CDR2 SVGAGI (reference sequence). This CDR3 is built from 15 residues. This chain's CDR3 is CASTSTLSSGNTIYF. The CDR3 DNA follows: TGTGCCAGCACCTCGACGCTTAGCTCTGGAAACACCATATATTTT.

The chain combines TRBV5-1 with TRBJ2-7, with 11 bases aligning to TRBD1. The V segment lost 3 bases and the J segment 7 bases; nucleotides outside the gene matches: 9. The CDR3 contains 15 residues. CDR1 and CDR2 (germline): SGHRS, YFSETQ. The CDR3 sequence is CASSWEGQGVREQYF. The CDR3 bases are TGCGCCAGCAGCTGGGAGGGACAGGGGGTGAGGGAGCAGTACTTC.

The gene calls are TRBV30 and TRBJ1-1; 9 positions match TRBD1. CDR1 is GTSNPN, CDR2 SVGIG, per germline (reference sequence). This CDR3 is built from 14 residues. Trimming at V came to 5 bases and at J to 4 bases, leaving 8 bases not matched to a gene. The CDR3: CAWREQGAGTEAFF. CDR3 bases: TGTGCCTGGCGCGAACAGGGGGCGGGCACTGAAGCTTTCTTT.

This clone has only a few counts. This chain links TRBV19 with TRBJ2-7; D is possibly TRBD1 (6 bases). The CDR3 has 17 amino acids. CDR1 is LNHDA, CDR2 SQIVND, per germline (reference sequence). V lost 2 bases and J lost 1, with 18 bases in between. CDR3 nucleotide sequence: TGTGCCAGTAGTATAAGATCAGAGGAGGACAGATCCTACGAGCAGTACTTC. This gives the protein CASSIRSEEDRSYEQYF.

V is TRBV7-3 and J is TRBJ2-3; D remains ambiguous. This CDR3 region has 15 residues. Germline V CDR1 and CDR2: SGHTA, FQGTGA. Trimming shortened V by 1 base and J by 2 bases, and 10 bases separated the two germline ends. CDR3 region: CASSLSPVYTDTQYF. In DNA form, the CDR3 reads TGTGCCAGCAGCTTAAGTCCGGTTTACACAGATACGCAGTATTTT.

The rearrangement links TRBV27 to TRBJ1-5; D remains unclear. Germline loops: CDR1 MNHEY, CDR2 SMNVEV (reference sequence). There are 12 residues in the CDR3. Deletions cut 6 bases from V and 7 bases from J, with 10 bases between. CDR3 region: CASRRGGQPQHF. As DNA, the CDR3 is TGTGCCAGCAGACGGGGAGGACAGCCCCAGCATTTT.

The CDR3 coding sequence is TGTGCCAGCAGCCGGGGACTAGCGGGAGACGCTGAGCAGTTCTTC. This translates into CASSRGLAGDAEQFF. This chain links TRBV4-2 with TRBJ2-1, with TRBD2 identical over 14 bases. The CDR3 covers 15 residues. Germline assignment: CDR1 LGHNA and CDR2 YNFKEQ. Losses at the gene ends were 4 bases for V and 9 bases for J; bases not matched to a gene: 5.

Judged by abundance, this clone is medium-sized. The genes are TRBV19 and TRBJ2-1; no clear D gene. The length of the CDR3 is 13 residues. The V end lost 3 bases, the J end lost 6 bases, and 9 bases lay between the germline ends. Looked up from germline, CDR1 is LNHDA and CDR2 is SQIVND (reference sequence). The CDR3 DNA reads as TGTGCCAGTAGTATGTGGCAGTTCAATGAGCAGTTCTTC. Translation: CASSMWQFNEQFF.

Concerning this clone itself: The same CDR3 can be traced to other DNA sequences in this sample. The rearrangement uses TRBV29-1 and TRBJ1-1, with D maybe TRBD1 (6 bases). V lost 7 bases, J lost 1 base, and 16 bases lay in between. This CDR3 spans 14 amino acids. CDR1 is SQVTM, CDR2 ANQGSEA, per germline. The CDR3 bases are TGCAGCGCAAAAGAGGGGGTGGGGAACACTGAAGCTTTCTTT. Encoded protein: CSAKEGVGNTEAFF.